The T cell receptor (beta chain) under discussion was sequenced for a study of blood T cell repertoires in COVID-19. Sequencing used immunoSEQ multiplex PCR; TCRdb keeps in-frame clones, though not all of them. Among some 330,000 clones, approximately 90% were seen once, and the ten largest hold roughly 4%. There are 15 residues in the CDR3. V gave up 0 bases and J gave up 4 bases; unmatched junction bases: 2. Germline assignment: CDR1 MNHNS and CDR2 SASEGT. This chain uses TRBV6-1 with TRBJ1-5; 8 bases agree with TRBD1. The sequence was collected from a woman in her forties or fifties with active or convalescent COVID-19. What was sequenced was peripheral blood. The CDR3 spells CASSEAGQGNQPQHF. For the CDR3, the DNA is TGTGCCAGCAGTGAAGCCGGACAGGGAAATCAGCCCCAGCATTTT.